The rows below give T cell receptor beta chains drawn from one sample of a study of T cell responses to AZD1222 COVID-19 vaccine. Sequencing was performed with immunoSEQ multiplex PCR; in TCRdb, only in-frame clones are kept and a portion is missing. The sample lists roughly 180,000 clones, approximately 91% seen once, with roughly 2% in the top ten. The specimen was peripheral blood, collected 28 days after the second AZD1222 dose. The receptors stem from an adult who received the AZD1222 COVID-19 vaccine. The CDR3 runs from the conserved cysteine through the conserved F or W. D genes are given only for firm matches. Clone size is stated in some rows and not others, as once, few, many or a class when expanded.

v_call	clone_size	d_call	j_call	cdr3_aa	cdr3_nt
TRBV3-1/TRBV3-2	.	.	TRBJ1-1	CASSLGWLSAFF	TGTGCCAGCAGCCTCGGGTGGCTATCGGCTTTCTTT
TRBV27	.	TRBD2	TRBJ2-3	CASSLIIGTRTDTQYF	TGTGCCAGCAGTTTAATTATTGGGACTAGGACAGATACGCAGTATTTT
TRBV7-9	.	.	TRBJ2-1	CASSLALSGEQFF	TGTGCCAGCAGCTTAGCGCTTAGCGGCGAGCAGTTCTTC
TRBV6-5	once	TRBD1	TRBJ1-2	CASRLRDRAYGYTF	TGTGCCAGCAGGCTACGGGACAGGGCCTATGGCTACACCTTC
TRBV7-9	.	.	TRBJ2-5	CASSLQLGTETQYF	TGTGCCAGCAGCTTACAGTTAGGGACGGAGACCCAGTACTTC
TRBV18	.	.	TRBJ1-2	CASSPNLQGGGYTF	TGTGCCAGCTCACCCAATTTACAGGGAGGTGGCTACACCTTC
TRBV6-5	.	.	TRBJ1-2	CASTPREDYGYTF	TGTGCCAGTACACCCAGGGAAGACTATGGCTACACCTTC
TRBV28	.	.	TRBJ2-1	CASWGQMDNEQFF	TGTGCCAGCTGGGGACAAATGGACAATGAGCAGTTCTTC
TRBV7-8	.	.	TRBJ2-2	CASSSGPDTGELFF	TGTGCCAGCAGCTCCGGACCGGACACCGGGGAGCTGTTTTTT
TRBV19	.	.	TRBJ2-1	CASSIRQGLGNEQFF	TGTGCCAGTAGTATACGGCAGGGGTTGGGTAATGAGCAGTTCTTC
TRBV7-2	.	.	TRBJ2-2	CASSWEGGNTGELFF	TGTGCCAGCAGCTGGGAGGGGGGGAACACCGGGGAGCTGTTTTTT
TRBV6-4	.	.	TRBJ2-3	CASSEGGFLSTDTQYF	TGTGCCAGCAGTGAGGGGGGCTTCCTTAGCACAGATACGCAGTATTTT
TRBV27	.	.	TRBJ1-5	CASSSRWDQPQHF	TGTGCCAGCAGTTCCCGGTGGGATCAGCCCCAGCATTTT
TRBV19	.	.	TRBJ2-3	CASRVLAEGTDTQYF	TGTGCCAGTAGAGTCCTAGCCGAGGGGACAGATACGCAGTATTTT
TRBV6-5	once	.	TRBJ2-7	CASSYDTGSSYEQYF	TGTGCCAGCAGTTACGACACCGGCAGCTCCTACGAGCAGTACTTC
TRBV6-6	.	.	TRBJ1-5	CASSREGGSNQPQHF	TGTGCCAGCAGCCGGGAGGGAGGGAGCAATCAGCCCCAGCATTTT
TRBV28	.	TRBD2	TRBJ2-3	CASSSPGRGSTDTQYF	TGTGCCAGCAGTTCTCCCGGGAGGGGGAGTACAGATACGCAGTATTTT
TRBV3-1/TRBV3-2	.	.	TRBJ1-1	CASSQTPAGNTEAFF	TGTGCCAGCAGCCAAACACCTGCGGGGAACACTGAAGCTTTCTTT
TRBV9	.	.	TRBJ1-2	CASSGGIETAYGYTF	TGTGCCAGCAGCGGGGGGATCGAGACAGCTTATGGCTACACCTTC
TRBV30	.	.	TRBJ1-3	CALQGLGNTIYF	TGTGCCTTGCAGGGTCTTGGAAACACCATATATTTT
TRBV4-3	.	.	TRBJ2-3	CASSQDRAGATDTQYF	TGCGCCAGCAGCCAAGATCGCGCGGGGGCCACAGATACGCAGTATTTT
TRBV6-2/TRBV6-3	.	.	TRBJ1-5	CASSWGAGQPQHF	TGTGCCAGCAGTTGGGGGGCCGGGCAGCCCCAGCATTTT
TRBV7-3	.	TRBD1	TRBJ1-1	CASSSRQGATEAFF	TGTGCCAGCAGCTCCAGACAGGGGGCGACTGAAGCTTTCTTT
TRBV19	.	.	TRBJ2-7	CASSPSATSYEQYF	TGTGCCAGTAGCCCTAGCGCTACCTCCTACGAGCAGTACTTC
TRBV7-2	once	.	TRBJ2-1	CASSLVGHQEQFF	TGTGCCAGCAGCTTAGTGGGACATCAGGAGCAGTTCTTC
TRBV6-1	.	TRBD2	TRBJ2-7	CASSAPGAGGPYEQYF	TGTGCCAGCAGTGCCCCAGGGGCGGGAGGCCCTTACGAGCAGTACTTC
TRBV25-1	.	TRBD1	TRBJ2-1	CASSESGQNNEQFF	TGTGCCAGCAGTGAATCGGGACAGAACAATGAGCAGTTCTTC
TRBV19	.	.	TRBJ1-5	CASTTGGSNQPQHF	TGTGCCAGTACTACGGGGGGTAGCAATCAGCCCCAGCATTTT
TRBV18	.	TRBD1	TRBJ1-2	CASSFLLTGDVYGYTF	TGTGCCAGCTCATTTCTACTCACAGGGGACGTCTATGGCTACACCTTC
TRBV11-2	.	.	TRBJ2-2	CASSSSLTGELFF	TGTGCCAGCAGCTCCTCCCTCACCGGGGAGCTGTTTTTT
TRBV28	.	.	TRBJ1-2	CASSPPGRGNYGYTF	TGTGCCAGCAGTCCCCCCGGACGGGGAAACTATGGCTACACCTTC
TRBV20-1	.	.	TRBJ2-3	CSASRLESYSTDTQYF	TGCAGTGCTAGTAGACTAGAATCGTATAGCACAGATACGCAGTATTTT
TRBV5-1	.	.	TRBJ1-1	CASGVRVGTEAFF	TGCGCCAGCGGAGTACGGGTGGGCACTGAAGCTTTCTTT
TRBV19	.	.	TRBJ1-3	CASSMGRDTIYF	TGTGCCAGTAGTATGGGGAGAGACACCATATATTTT
TRBV5-1	.	.	TRBJ1-1	CASSSDLNTEAFF	TGCGCCAGCAGCTCCGATTTGAACACTGAAGCTTTCTTT
TRBV7-6	.	TRBD1	TRBJ2-3	CASSWFARDRQTQYF	TGTGCCAGCAGCTGGTTCGCCCGGGACAGGCAAACGCAGTATTTT
TRBV28	.	.	TRBJ1-2	CASSPKGSHNYGYTF	TGTGCCAGCAGTCCTAAGGGAAGTCATAACTATGGCTACACCTTC
TRBV24-1	.	TRBD1	TRBJ2-2	CATSDSSGTGGTGELFF	TGTGCCACCAGTGATTCCTCCGGGACAGGGGGAACCGGGGAGCTGTTTTTT
TRBV19	.	.	TRBJ2-3	CASTGSGGSTDTQYF	TGTGCCAGTACTGGTAGCGGAGGGAGCACAGATACGCAGTATTTT
TRBV19	.	.	TRBJ1-4	CASAGARDEKLFF	TGTGCCAGTGCGGGGGCGAGGGATGAAAAACTGTTTTTT